This T cell receptor (beta chain) was observed in a study of T-cell reconstitution after alpha-beta-depleted transplantation in children. This clonotype occurred a few times. For TCRbeta, the library was prepared with unique molecular identifiers. TCRdb fed the PCR reads into MiXCR, producing one record per CDR3 protein. The data contain about 980,000 distinct CDR3 sequences, about 30% of them singletons. This clonotype originated in a boy under two years old who had a stem cell transplant for SCID, so the T cells may come from the graft donor. The sample consisted of PBMCs, mostly from graft donor cells, taken 360 days after TCRalphabeta/CD19-depleted stem cell transplant.

CDR3 sequence: CASRAQASLKTQYF. The CDR3 nucleotides are TGTGCCAGCAGGGCCCAGGCTAGCTTGAAGACCCAGTACTTC. The J gene is TRBJ2-5, the V gene TRBV25-1; D possibly corresponds to TRBD2 (5 bases). The CDR3 is 14 amino acids. Germline CDR1 and CDR2: MGHDK and SYGVNS. V lost 6 bases, J lost 6 bases, and 17 bases lay in between.